Only a few counts were recorded for the clone carrying this TCR beta chain. Antigen unknown. These data originate in a study of identifying expanded T cells in peripheral blood. The study, taken as a whole, reports: Variance in clone template counts between approximately 2-week samples significantly increased with total template count across all healthy donors. Over two and four weeks, about 16 and 19 clones changed, versus approximately 1.2 between replicates.

Profiled with immunoSEQ multiplex PCR; TCRdb holds only in-frame clones, not every one. The table records some 100,000 clones, about 88% of them present only once. Per the germline V gene, CDR1 is SQVTM and CDR2 is ANQGSEA. V shed 7 bases and J shed 3 bases, with 13 bases lying between them. The CDR3 totals 13 residues. Healthy donors had no documented immune events, such as infections, while sampled. The sample taken for sequencing was blood. V is TRBV29-1 and J is TRBJ1-5; D remains unclear. The sequence was collected from a person aged 18 to 75 in good health. The CDR3 DNA reads as TGCAGCGCCTCCGGGCAGAACAATCAGCCCCAGCATTTT. This translates into CSASGQNNQPQHF.